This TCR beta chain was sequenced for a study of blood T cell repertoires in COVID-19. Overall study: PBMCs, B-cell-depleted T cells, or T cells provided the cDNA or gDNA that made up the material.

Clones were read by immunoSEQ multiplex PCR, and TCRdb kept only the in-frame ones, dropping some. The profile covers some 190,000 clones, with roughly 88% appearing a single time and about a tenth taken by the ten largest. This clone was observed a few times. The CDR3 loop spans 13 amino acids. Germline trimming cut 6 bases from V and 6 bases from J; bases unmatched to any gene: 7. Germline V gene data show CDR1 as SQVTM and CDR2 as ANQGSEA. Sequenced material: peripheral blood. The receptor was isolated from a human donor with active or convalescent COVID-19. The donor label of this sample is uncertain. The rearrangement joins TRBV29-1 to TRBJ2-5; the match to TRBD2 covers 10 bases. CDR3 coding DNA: TGCAGCGTCCTAGTAGCGGGAGGCCAGACCCAGTACTTC. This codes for CSVLVAGGQTQYF.